A single sample is the source of the 24 T cell receptor beta chains below, sequenced in a study of T cell responses to AZD1222 COVID-19 vaccine. Sequencing used immunoSEQ multiplex PCR; TCRdb keeps in-frame clones, though not all of them. The sample carries more than 75,000 clones, roughly 90% recorded once. The source material was peripheral blood, sampled 28 days after the second AZD1222 dose. Source of these receptors: an adult who received the AZD1222 COVID-19 vaccine.

This clone is a singleton in its sample. The chain carries TRBV23-1 and TRBJ2-3, with D perhaps matching TRBD1 (6 bases). TRBV23-1 is labeled an ORF, and its function is uncertain. The CDR3 loop spans 15 amino acids. Trimming left V 0 bases short and J 6 bases short, with 13 bases between. The CDR3 loop is CASSQSDSETDTQYF. Here the CDR3 DNA reads TGCGCCAGCAGTCAATCGGACAGCGAGACTGATACGCAGTATTTT.

The gene calls are TRBV5-1 and TRBJ2-7, with 14 bases identical to TRBD2. The CDR3 consists of 16 residues. Germline assignment: CDR1 SGHRS and CDR2 YFSETQ. Trimming at V came to 4 bases and at J to 3 bases, leaving 6 bases not matched to a gene. For the CDR3, the DNA is TGCGCCAGCAGCGTAGGCGGGACTAGCGGGAGCTACGAGCAGTACTTC. The encoded protein is CASSVGGTSGSYEQYF.

This chain links TRBV7-9 with TRBJ2-3; 9 bases fit TRBD2. V gave up 5 bases and J gave up 5 bases; unmatched junction bases: 2. The CDR3 loop spans 13 amino acids. Germline CDR1 SEHNR, CDR2 FQNEAQ (reference sequence). The chain's CDR3 is CASSQLAGDTQYF. CDR3 sequence (DNA): TGTGCCAGCAGCCAACTAGCGGGAGATACGCAGTATTTT.

This clone has a single count. The chain is built from TRBV5-1 and TRBJ1-2, with D maybe TRBD1 (5 bases). The CDR3 length is 13 residues. CDR1 and CDR2 from the germline V gene are SGHRS and YFSETQ. Trimming shortened V by 0 bases and J by 7 bases, and 10 bases separated the two germline ends. The CDR3 coding sequence is TGCGCCAGCAGCTTGGATACCAGGGTTGGCTACACCTTC. Translated: CASSLDTRVGYTF.

CDR3 region: CASSLDQRDIQYF. The CDR3 nucleotides are TGTGCCAGCAGCTTAGATCAGAGGGACATTCAGTACTTC. This chain links TRBV7-3 with TRBJ2-4, with D perhaps matching TRBD2 (5 bases). Germline CDR1 and CDR2: SGHTA and FQGTGA. Between the trimmed V and J ends, which lost 2 bases and 8 bases, there was a span of 10 bases. There are 13 residues in the CDR3.

V is TRBV6-5 and J is TRBJ2-1; D is ambiguous. CDR3 length equals 13 residues. CDR1 MNHEY and CDR2 SVGAGI come from the germline V gene. Trimming pared 4 bases from V and 1 base from J, leaving 5 bases between. CDR3 region: CASSSGSYNEQFF. Written as DNA, the CDR3 is TGTGCCAGCAGTTCCGGGTCCTACAATGAGCAGTTCTTC.

J is TRBJ1-4 and V is TRBV19; D is uncertain. This CDR3 has 13 amino acids. Trimming left V 1 base short and J 4 bases short, with 4 bases between. Germline values: CDR1 LNHDA, CDR2 SQIVND (reference sequence). The DNA for the CDR3 is TGTGCCAGTAGTATAGTAATTAATGAAAAACTGTTTTTT. Its translation: CASSIVINEKLFF.

J is TRBJ2-1 and V is TRBV3-1 (or the pseudogene TRBV3-2); 12 nucleotides agree with TRBD2. Germline CDR1 is LGHDT and CDR2 is YNNKEL (reference sequence). CDR3 size: 13 residues. V was clipped by 2 bases and J by 10 bases; unmatched bases: 0. The CDR3 bases are TGTGCCAGCAGCCAACTAGCGGGGGGGGAGCAGTTCTTC. It is translated as CASSQLAGGEQFF.

The chain is built from TRBV10-3 and TRBJ2-3, with D perhaps TRBD2 (5 bases). V lost 4 bases to trimming and J lost 5 bases, with 7 bases between them. This CDR3 contains 12 residues. CDR1 is ENHRY and CDR2 is SYGVKD in the germline V gene. In nucleotides, the CDR3 is TGTGCCATCAGTGCGCGGGTAGATACGCAGTATTTT. Amino acid sequence: CAISARVDTQYF.

The rearrangement uses TRBV5-5 and TRBJ1-5, with 8 nucleotides matching TRBD1. Germline assignment: CDR1 SGHKS and CDR2 YYEKEE (reference sequence). CDR3 length: 15 residues. Unmatched junction bases numbered 8, after V lost 6 bases and J lost 3 bases. The chain's CDR3 is CASTADRATNQPQHF. The CDR3 nucleotides read TGTGCCAGCACCGCGGACAGGGCGACCAATCAGCCCCAGCATTTT.

The V and J genes are TRBV3-1 (or the pseudogene TRBV3-2) and TRBJ1-1, with D unresolved. The CDR3 contains 12 residues. Germline V gene lookup returns CDR1 LGHDT and CDR2 YNNKEL (reference sequence). Trimming took off 4 bases at V and 2 bases at J, with 5 bases between the two ends. Here the CDR3 reads CASSPSNTEAFF. The DNA of the CDR3 is TGTGCCAGCAGCCCTTCTAACACTGAAGCTTTCTTT.

This rearrangement joins TRBV9 to TRBJ2-7; D possibly matches TRBD1 or TRBD2 (5 bases each). The CDR3 loop spans 15 amino acids. Per germline, CDR1 SGDLS and CDR2 YYNGEE. The ends were cut back, 0 bases at V and 2 bases at J, with 12 bases in the middle. The CDR3 DNA sequence: TGTGCCAGCAGCGTAGCTACTGGGGGACCCTACGAGCAGTACTTC. Its translation: CASSVATGGPYEQYF.

The CDR3 DNA sequence: TGTGCCAGCGGAGGGGGTAGCTCTGGAAACACCATATATTTT. Residues: CASGGGSSGNTIYF. V is TRBV28 and J is TRBJ1-3; weak D call: TRBD1 (6 bases). V lost 8 bases, J lost 0 bases, and 11 bases lay in between. CDR1 MDHEN and CDR2 SYDVKM come from the germline V gene. CDR3 length equals 14 residues.

J is TRBJ2-5 and V is TRBV7-3; 7 bases fit TRBD2. The CDR3 has 15 residues. The germline V gene encodes CDR1 SGHTA and CDR2 FQGTGA. After removal of 2 bases from V and 4 bases from J, the junction contained 7 bases not matched to a gene. CDR3 nucleotide sequence: TGTGCCAGCAGCTTATTAGGCGGGAGCGCAGAGACCCAGTACTTC. Its translation: CASSLLGGSAETQYF.

A single count supports this clone. This chain joins TRBV29-1 and TRBJ2-7, with 7 bases that match TRBD2. This CDR3 has 13 amino acids. Trimming removed 2 bases from V and 6 bases from J; junction bases left unmatched: 7. Germline V gene lookup returns CDR1 SQVTM and CDR2 ANQGSEA. The CDR3 DNA reads as TGCAGCGTTGAAAAGGGAGGGAATAGCGAGCAGTACTTC. Its protein product is CSVEKGGNSEQYF.

V gene TRBV5-1 combines with J gene TRBJ2-1; 9 bases line up with TRBD1. Germline assignment: CDR1 SGHRS and CDR2 YFSETQ. Losses at the gene ends were 3 bases for V and 8 bases for J; bases not matched to a gene: 12. This CDR3 has 16 residues. CDR3 in amino acids: CASSWPPGQGGHEQFF. CDR3 DNA sequence: TGCGCCAGCAGCTGGCCGCCGGGACAGGGCGGCCATGAGCAGTTCTTC.

The chain carries TRBV5-5 and TRBJ2-7; D is perhaps TRBD2 (5 bases). This CDR3 comprises 12 residues. V was shortened by 5 bases and J by 9 bases, with 15 bases between the two germline ends. Germline values: CDR1 SGHKS, CDR2 YYEKEE (reference sequence). CDR3: CASSAAAERQYF. CDR3 nucleotide sequence: TGTGCCAGCAGTGCAGCGGCGGAGCGGCAGTACTTC.

The V gene is TRBV29-1, the J gene TRBJ2-7; the match to TRBD2 covers 8 bases. Germline V gene data show CDR1 as SQVTM and CDR2 as ANQGSEA. This CDR3 has 12 amino acids. Unmatched junction bases numbered 4, after V lost 6 bases and J lost 3 bases. The CDR3 spells CSVLTSVYEQYF. CDR3 DNA: TGCAGCGTCCTGACTAGCGTCTACGAGCAGTACTTC.

This clone was detected only once. The J gene is TRBJ2-1, the V gene TRBV2; D is perhaps TRBD2 (5 bases). Looked up from germline, CDR1 is SNHLY and CDR2 is FYNNEI. V shed 7 bases and J shed 0 bases, with 10 bases lying between them. The CDR3 length is 14 residues. The CDR3 sequence is CASISGSSYNEQFF. The CDR3 nucleotides read TGTGCCAGCATTTCGGGGAGCTCCTACAATGAGCAGTTCTTC.

This chain joins TRBV28 and TRBJ1-2; D is possibly TRBD1 (5 bases). V gave up 8 bases and J gave up 0 bases, with 16 bases separating them. CDR3 length: 15 residues. Germline CDR1 is MDHEN and CDR2 is SYDVKM. The CDR3 reads CASGSGDPTNYGYTF. Here the CDR3 DNA reads TGTGCCAGCGGATCTGGGGACCCTACTAACTATGGCTACACCTTC.

This clone was found once. This chain joins TRBV12-1 and TRBJ1-1; the table names TRBD1, a call not compared with the DNA. TRBV12-1 is shown as a pseudogene. This CDR3 region has 17 residues. The CDR3, as DNA: TGTGCCAGCAGCTTTGGGCGACAGGGGGAAAGTGTCACTGAAGCTTTCTTT. Its protein product is CASSFGRQGESVTEAFF.

A few counts support this clone. The rearrangement uses TRBV7-9 and TRBJ2-3; D possibly corresponds to TRBD2 (5 bases). V was cut by 5 bases and J by 2 bases, with 14 bases left in between. CDR1 is SEHNR and CDR2 is FQNEAQ in the germline V gene (reference sequence). This CDR3 contains 15 residues. CDR3 in amino acids: CASSPGSGYTDTQYF. In DNA, the CDR3 is TGTGCCAGCAGCCCTGGATCGGGGTACACAGATACGCAGTATTTT.

The chain has TRBV7-6 and TRBJ2-5; D remains ambiguous. With 5 bases removed from V and 2 bases from J, the gap between germline ends came to 12 bases. This CDR3 comprises 14 residues. Germline-derived CDR1 and CDR2 are SGHVS and FNYEAQ. The DNA for the CDR3 is TGTGCCAGCAGCCCACATGAGCAGCAAGAGACCCAGTACTTC. This translates into CASSPHEQQETQYF.

This clone has a single count. The J gene is TRBJ2-7, the V gene TRBV3-1 (or the pseudogene TRBV3-2); perhaps TRBD1 as D (5 bases). V lost 3 bases to trimming and J lost 3 bases, with 21 bases between them. This CDR3 is built from 17 residues. The germline CDR1 and CDR2 sequences are LGHDT and YNNKEL (reference sequence). This chain's CDR3 is CASSHDPVGAQVYEQYF. The CDR3 region has the DNA TGTGCCAGCAGCCACGACCCCGTAGGGGCTCAGGTCTACGAGCAGTACTTC.